This T cell receptor beta chain was retrieved from a study of vaccination and CD4 T cells after COVID-19. Across the whole study: As control conditions, cultures were given either a CEFX pool serving as positive control, an HIV-1 Nef pool, or no peptide at all. Whole-study findings and limits: SARS-CoV-2-reactive clonotypes rose nonsignificantly, with the median going from roughly 19 to 38. Convalescent patients showed a median approximately 84% of reactive clones that were seen only post-vaccination.

The Oncomine TCR Beta short-read assay was applied to DNA of cultured CD4+ T cells. MiXCR was run by TCRdb on the PCR reads, yielding one entry per CDR3 protein. The table has 9,000 to 13,000 distinct CDR3 sequences, about a quarter seen once. A word on this clonotype: Antigen specificity is unknown.

Stated treatment: roughly 11-day PBMC culture with coronavirus spike peptide pools or control peptides (ViraFEST assay). This CDR3 has 17 amino acids. Germline CDR1 is MNHNS and CDR2 is SASEGT. V lost 6 bases to trimming and J lost 2 bases; unmatched junction nucleotides: 16. The chain recombines TRBV6-1 with TRBJ2-7; 7 bases fit TRBD1. The source of this sequence is a human donor who had recovered from COVID-19. This specimen consisted of CD4+ T cells from blood, cultured in vitro, obtained after SARS-CoV-2 vaccination. CDR3 loop: CASRGSRGTARAYEQYF. CDR3 bases: TGTGCCAGCAGAGGAAGCCGAGGGACAGCGCGGGCCTACGAGCAGTACTTC.